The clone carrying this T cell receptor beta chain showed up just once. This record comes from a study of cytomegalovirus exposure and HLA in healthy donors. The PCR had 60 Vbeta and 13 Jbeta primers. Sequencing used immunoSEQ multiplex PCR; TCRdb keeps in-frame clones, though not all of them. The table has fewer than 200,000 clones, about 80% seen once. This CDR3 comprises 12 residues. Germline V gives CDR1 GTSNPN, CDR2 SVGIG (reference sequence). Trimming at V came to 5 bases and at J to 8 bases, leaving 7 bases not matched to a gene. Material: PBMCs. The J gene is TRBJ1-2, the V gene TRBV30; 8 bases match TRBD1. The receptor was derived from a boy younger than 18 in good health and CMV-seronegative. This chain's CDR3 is CAWDGQGGGYTF. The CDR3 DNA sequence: TGTGCCTGGGATGGACAGGGAGGGGGCTACACCTTC.